Listed below are T cell receptor beta chains from one sample, sequenced in a study of blood T cell repertoires in COVID-19. Generated by immunoSEQ multiplex PCR, the TCRdb table keeps only in-frame clones and is missing some. This table holds 90,000 or so clones, around 88% found once. Material: peripheral blood. Receptor source: an older woman with COVID-19, enrolled during active disease. The conserved cysteine and the conserved F or W are not part of the CDR3 here.

ASSLGLAGTGELF | TRBJ2-2 | TRBV7-7
ASSLSTGTVTDTQY | TRBJ2-3 | TRBV28
ASSQNIGGPEKLF | TRBJ1-4 | TRBV5-1
ASSQGYRARARWDRAYEQF | TRBJ2-1 | TRBV3-1/TRBV3-2
ASSPASGSSYNEQF | TRBJ2-1 | TRBV5-1
ASSPGQGREKLF | TRBJ1-4 | TRBV7-8
ASRTGMREQY | TRBJ2-7 | TRBV6-5
ATGRGNQPQH | TRBJ1-5 | TRBV6-5
ASSPPGVDTQY | TRBJ2-3 | TRBV6-5
ASAQGGAAYNEQF | TRBJ2-1 | TRBV12-5
ASSWTRDRAGGYT | TRBJ1-2 | TRBV5-1
ASSLSQGVTIY | TRBJ1-3 | TRBV28
ASSPQWGPNQPQH | TRBJ1-5 | TRBV4-1
ASSLESGTGVYEQY | TRBJ2-7 | TRBV5-1
AGRMLRQDYYGYT | TRBJ1-2 | TRBV30
ASSFGSRAF | TRBJ1-1 | TRBV5-1
AWRGYGTEAF | TRBJ1-1 | TRBV30
ATSIDRDLGIHGYT | TRBJ1-2 | TRBV15
AISLARAENYGYT | TRBJ1-2 | TRBV5-1